The 17 T cell receptor beta chains below all came from one sample that was sequenced in a study of T cell responses to AZD1222 COVID-19 vaccine. Only in-frame clones appear in the TCRdb table, and some are missing; sequencing was by immunoSEQ multiplex PCR. The sample has roughly 110,000 clones, about 90% seen once. The sequencing here drew on peripheral blood, taken 28 days after the second AZD1222 dose. The source of these receptors is an adult who received the AZD1222 COVID-19 vaccine.

The chain has TRBV7-3 and TRBJ1-2, with 8 bases identical to TRBD1. The CDR3 is 15 residues long. Looked up from germline, CDR1 is SGHTA and CDR2 is FQGTGA. Trimming at V came to 4 bases and at J to 7 bases, leaving 11 bases not matched to a gene. Written as DNA, the CDR3 is TGTGCCAGCAGCTCACAGGGGGGACGGGCTGGTGGCTACACCTTC. Protein: CASSSQGGRAGGYTF.

The rearrangement joins TRBV15 to TRBJ1-2; D might be TRBD1 (6 bases). CDR3 length: 14 amino acids. The germline V gene has CDR1 LNHNV and CDR2 YYDKDF (reference sequence). Trimming removed 5 bases from V and 2 bases from J, with 12 bases in between. The CDR3 spells CATSPPGQNYGYTF. CDR3 coding DNA: TGTGCCACCAGCCCTCCCGGACAGAACTATGGCTACACCTTC. The entire variable domain, with the rest obtained from reference TRBV15 and TRBJ1-2, is as follows: DAMVIQNPRYQVTQFGKPVTLSCSQTLNHNVMYWYQQKSSQAPKLLFHYYDKDFNNEADTPDNFQSRRPNTSFCFLDIRSPGLGDTAMYLCATSPPGQNYGYTFGSGTRLTVV.

This clone showed up just a few times. This chain links TRBV19 with TRBJ1-5; no clear D gene. The germline gives CDR1 LNHDA, CDR2 SQIVND (reference sequence). V dropped 3 bases and J dropped 5 bases, with 8 bases sitting between them. There are 13 residues in the CDR3. CDR3 loop: CASSIQRDQPQHF. As DNA, the CDR3 is TGTGCCAGTAGTATCCAACGCGATCAGCCCCAGCATTTT.

This clone was detected only a few times. The J gene is TRBJ1-4, the V gene TRBV4-1; D gene unclear. V dropped 1 base and J dropped 7 bases, with 7 bases sitting between them. The CDR3 extends over 13 amino acids. Germline V lookup: CDR1 MGHRA, CDR2 YSYEKL. For the CDR3, the DNA is TGCGCCAGCAGCCAAGTAGGTCGTGAAAAACTGTTTTTT. Amino acids: CASSQVGREKLFF.

V and J are TRBV5-1 and TRBJ1-6; D gene uncertain. Germline V lookup: CDR1 SGHRS, CDR2 YFSETQ. With 7 bases removed from V and 7 bases from J, the gap between germline ends came to 15 bases. CDR3 length: 14 amino acids. The CDR3 nucleotides are TGCGCCAGCGCGAGGTCCATTGGGAATTCACCCCTCCACTTT. This codes for CASARSIGNSPLHF.

The chain recombines TRBV9 with TRBJ2-7, with TRBD1 identical over 7 bases. Looked up from germline, CDR1 is SGDLS and CDR2 is YYNGEE. V was clipped by 4 bases and J by 5 bases; unmatched bases: 6. The CDR3 is 13 amino acids. CDR3 bases: TGTGCCAGCAGCACAACAGGGGTCAACGAGCAGTACTTC. It translates to CASSTTGVNEQYF.

This chain's CDR3 is CAWSFGNTEAFF. CDR3 coding DNA: TGTGCCTGGAGTTTCGGGAACACTGAAGCTTTCTTT. The chain has TRBV30 and TRBJ1-1; D is ambiguous. Germline-derived CDR1 and CDR2 are GTSNPN and SVGIG (reference sequence). The V and J ends lost 2 bases and 1 base respectively, with 5 bases between them. The CDR3 loop spans 12 amino acids.

The chain couples TRBV13 to TRBJ1-1; D call uncertain. V lost 5 bases to trimming and J lost 7 bases, with 20 bases between them. The germline gives CDR1 PRHDT, CDR2 FYEKMQ (reference sequence). The CDR3 length is 15 residues. The DNA of the CDR3 is TGTGCCAGCAGCCCCCCTTCTGAACGACCTGATGAAGCTTTCTTT. Translation: CASSPPSERPDEAFF.

CDR3: CASKAGNFSGNTIYF. In nucleotides, the CDR3 is TGTGCCAGTAAGGCAGGGAACTTCTCTGGAAACACCATATATTTT. The V gene is TRBV19, the J gene TRBJ1-3, with a weak D call TRBD1 (5 bases). CDR1 is LNHDA and CDR2 is SQIVND in the germline V gene (reference sequence). Trimming took off 7 bases at V and 0 bases at J, with 13 bases between the two ends. The CDR3 spans 15 residues.

V and J are TRBV6-5 and TRBJ2-7; maybe TRBD1 (6 bases). V was trimmed by 6 bases and J by 4 bases, leaving 13 bases between them. Germline-derived CDR1 and CDR2 are MNHEY and SVGAGI. The CDR3 extends over 13 amino acids. CDR3 DNA sequence: TGTGCCAGCAGGAGGGGGAGTGAGTACGAGCAGTACTTC. This translates into CASRRGSEYEQYF.

This chain links TRBV5-1 with TRBJ2-6; 8 nucleotides match TRBD1. Germline V lookup: CDR1 SGHRS, CDR2 YFSETQ. Trimming removed 4 bases from V and 1 base from J; junction bases left unmatched: 10. This CDR3 comprises 18 residues. CDR3 DNA: TGCGCCAGCAGCCTATGGACAGGGTCGGTTTCTGGGGCCAACGTCCTGACTTTC. This encodes CASSLWTGSVSGANVLTF.

The rearrangement uses TRBV24-1 and TRBJ2-3; 7 bases line up with TRBD1. Per the germline V gene, CDR1 is KGHDR and CDR2 is SFDVKD. V gave up 9 bases and J gave up 2 bases; unmatched junction bases: 1. This CDR3 is 12 amino acids long. The CDR3 sequence is CATGTVTDTQYF. The CDR3 DNA sequence: TGTGCCACCGGGACAGTCACAGATACGCAGTATTTT.

This rearrangement joins TRBV6-5 to TRBJ2-7, with D tentatively TRBD1 (6 bases). Germline CDR1 MNHEY, CDR2 SVGAGI. CDR3 size: 11 residues. V was pared by 10 bases and J by 4 bases, with 11 bases between. CDR3 nucleotides: TGTGCCATAGCTAGGGGGTACGAGCAGTACTTC. Translating gives CAIARGYEQYF.

In this sample, this clone turned up a few times. This chain links TRBV2 with TRBJ1-3; D is possibly TRBD1 (5 bases). Trimming took 2 bases from V and 4 from J, leaving 9 bases between them. The CDR3 is 14 residues long. In germline, CDR1 is SNHLY, CDR2 FYNNEI. This CDR3 reads CASSEQGGGNTIYF. As DNA, the CDR3 is TGTGCCAGCAGTGAACAGGGAGGGGGAAACACCATATATTTT.

This clone has just one count. The rearrangement links TRBV6-1 to TRBJ2-7, with no clear D. CDR1 is MNHNS, CDR2 SASEGT, per germline. CDR3 size: 11 residues. The ends were cut back, 2 bases at V and 5 bases at J, with 4 bases in the middle. The DNA for the CDR3 is TGTGCCAGCAGTGAATTGAACGAGCAGTACTTC. It is translated as CASSELNEQYF.

The V gene is TRBV7-9, the J gene TRBJ2-1; the match to TRBD2 covers 8 bases. The CDR3 covers 15 residues. J gave up 10 bases and V 5 bases, and 13 bases lay outside the gene matches. Germline V gives CDR1 SEHNR, CDR2 FQNEAQ (reference sequence). CDR3 residues: CASSAVTGTRLEQFF. CDR3 coding DNA: TGTGCCAGCAGCGCCGTTACCGGGACTAGATTAGAGCAGTTCTTC.

The rearrangement joins TRBV4-1 to TRBJ1-1; 8 bases align to TRBD1. The CDR3 covers 14 residues. With 4 bases clipped from V and 5 bases from J, the junction kept 6 bases outside the gene matches. In germline, CDR1 is MGHRA, CDR2 YSYEKL. CDR3 amino acids: CASSPLTGATEAFF. The CDR3 coding sequence is TGCGCCAGCAGCCCTTTGACAGGGGCGACTGAAGCTTTCTTT.